This T cell receptor (beta chain) originates from a study of cytomegalovirus exposure and HLA in healthy donors. Amplification used 60 Vbeta primers and 13 Jbeta primers. Libraries were prepared by immunoSEQ multiplex PCR; TCRdb keeps only in-frame clonotypes and omits some of them. The sample consists of under 150,000 clones, around three quarters of them appearing once. The germline V gene has CDR1 SNHLY and CDR2 FYNNEI. CDR3 size: 14 residues. Trimming removed 3 bases at V and 4 bases at J, with 10 bases between. The chain employs TRBV2 and TRBJ2-1; the D gene is possibly TRBD2 (6 bases). The sample was PBMCs. The receptor's source is a man aged 25-45 years in good health and CMV-seronegative. The CDR3 DNA is TGTGCCAGCAGTGATTATAGCGGATACAATGAGCAGTTCTTC. Protein sequence: CASSDYSGYNEQFF.